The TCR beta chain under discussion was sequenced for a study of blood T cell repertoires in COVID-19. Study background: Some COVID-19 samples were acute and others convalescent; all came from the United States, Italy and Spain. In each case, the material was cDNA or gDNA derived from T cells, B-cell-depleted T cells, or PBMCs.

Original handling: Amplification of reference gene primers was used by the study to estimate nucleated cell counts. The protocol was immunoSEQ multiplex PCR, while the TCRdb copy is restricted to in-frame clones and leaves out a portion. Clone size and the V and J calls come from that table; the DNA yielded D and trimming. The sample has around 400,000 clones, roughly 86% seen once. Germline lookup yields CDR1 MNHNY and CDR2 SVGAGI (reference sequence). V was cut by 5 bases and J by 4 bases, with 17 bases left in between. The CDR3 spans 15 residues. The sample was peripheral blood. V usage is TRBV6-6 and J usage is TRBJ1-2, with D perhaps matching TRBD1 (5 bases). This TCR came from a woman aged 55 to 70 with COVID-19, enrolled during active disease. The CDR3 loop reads CASSPQRERGYGYTF. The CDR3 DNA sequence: TGTGCCAGCAGTCCCCAGCGGGAAAGGGGCTATGGCTACACCTTC.